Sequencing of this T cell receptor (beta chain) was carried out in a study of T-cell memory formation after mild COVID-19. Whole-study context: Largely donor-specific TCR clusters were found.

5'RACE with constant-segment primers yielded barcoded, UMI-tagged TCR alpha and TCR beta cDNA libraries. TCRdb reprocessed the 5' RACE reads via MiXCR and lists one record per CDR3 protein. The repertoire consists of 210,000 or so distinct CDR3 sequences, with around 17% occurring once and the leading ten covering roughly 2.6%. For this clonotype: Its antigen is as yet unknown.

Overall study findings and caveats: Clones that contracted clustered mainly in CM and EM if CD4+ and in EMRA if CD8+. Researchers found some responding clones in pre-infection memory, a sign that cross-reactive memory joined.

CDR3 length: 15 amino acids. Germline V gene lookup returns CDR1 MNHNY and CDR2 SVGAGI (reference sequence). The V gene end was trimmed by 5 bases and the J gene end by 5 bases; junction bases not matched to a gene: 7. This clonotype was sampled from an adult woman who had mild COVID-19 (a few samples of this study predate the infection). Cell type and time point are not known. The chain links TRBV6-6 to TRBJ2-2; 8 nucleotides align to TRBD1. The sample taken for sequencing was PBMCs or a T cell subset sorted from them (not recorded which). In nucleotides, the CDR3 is TGTGCCAGCAGTCGGAGGACAGGGAGAACCGGGGAGCTGTTTTTT. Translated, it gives CASSRRTGRTGELFF.